The T cell receptor (beta chain) under discussion was sequenced for a study of cytomegalovirus exposure and HLA in healthy donors. Overall study: In an early release, HLA-typed donors contributed some 88 million unique TCR sequences. Overall study findings and caveats: An Asian-associated ancestry cluster reportedly showed fewer N-insertions than the approximately 670-donor mean in a later analysis. TCR beta V- and J-gene trimming, according to a later analysis, was linked to a missense DCLRE1C variant. The study designated 150 or so TCR beta chains cytomegalovirus-associated.

With regard to this clone: Its antigen is undetermined.

The PCR contained 60 Vbeta and 13 Jbeta primers. Sequenced by immunoSEQ multiplex PCR; TCRdb stores in-frame clones only, minus some. The sample has about 70,000 clones; just under 75% are singletons. Sequencing was carried out using PBMCs. This TCR came from a human donor in good health.

For the CDR3, the DNA is TGTGCCAGCAGGGACGGGACAGGGGCCTACAATGAGCAGTTCTTC. It specifies CASRDGTGAYNEQFF. The rearrangement uses TRBV27 and TRBJ2-1; the match to TRBD1 covers 10 bases. V lost 6 bases, J lost 2 bases, and 4 bases stayed unmatched. Germline V lookup: CDR1 MNHEY, CDR2 SMNVEV (reference sequence). This CDR3 comprises 15 residues.